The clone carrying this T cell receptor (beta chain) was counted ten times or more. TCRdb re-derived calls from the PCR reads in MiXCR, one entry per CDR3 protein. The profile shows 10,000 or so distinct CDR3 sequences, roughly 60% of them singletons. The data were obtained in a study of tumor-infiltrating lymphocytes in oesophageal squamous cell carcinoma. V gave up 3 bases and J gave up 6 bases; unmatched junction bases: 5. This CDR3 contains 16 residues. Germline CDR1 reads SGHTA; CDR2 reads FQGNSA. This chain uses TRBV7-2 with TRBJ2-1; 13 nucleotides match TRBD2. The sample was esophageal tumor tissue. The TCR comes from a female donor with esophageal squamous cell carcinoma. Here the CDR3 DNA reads TGTGCCAGCAGCTTGAAACTAGCGGGAGGGTTCAATGAGCAGTTCTTC. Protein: CASSLKLAGGFNEQFF.